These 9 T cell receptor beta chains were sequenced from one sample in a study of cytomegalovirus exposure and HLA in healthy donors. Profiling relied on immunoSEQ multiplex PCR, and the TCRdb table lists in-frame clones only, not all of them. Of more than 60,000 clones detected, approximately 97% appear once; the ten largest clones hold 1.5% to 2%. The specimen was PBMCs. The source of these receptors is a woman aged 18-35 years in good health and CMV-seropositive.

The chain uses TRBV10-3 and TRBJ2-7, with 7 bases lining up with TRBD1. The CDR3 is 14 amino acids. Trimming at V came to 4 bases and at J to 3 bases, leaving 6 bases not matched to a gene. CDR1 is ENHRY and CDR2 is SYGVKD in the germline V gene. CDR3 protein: CAISATGFVYEQYF. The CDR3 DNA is TGTGCCATCAGTGCGACAGGGTTTGTCTACGAGCAGTACTTC.

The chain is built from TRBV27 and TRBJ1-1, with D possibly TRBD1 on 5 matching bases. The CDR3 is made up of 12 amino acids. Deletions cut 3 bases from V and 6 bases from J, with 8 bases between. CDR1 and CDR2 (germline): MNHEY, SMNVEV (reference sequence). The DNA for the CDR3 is TGTGCCAGCAGTTTTTGGGGGGCTGAAGCTTTCTTT. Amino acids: CASSFWGAEAFF.

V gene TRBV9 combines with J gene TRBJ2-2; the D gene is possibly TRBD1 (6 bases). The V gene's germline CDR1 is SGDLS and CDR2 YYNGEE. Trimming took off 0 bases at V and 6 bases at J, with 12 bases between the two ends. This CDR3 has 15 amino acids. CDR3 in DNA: TGTGCCAGCAGCGTAGTAAAGGGGGATCCCGGGGAGCTGTTTTTT. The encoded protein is CASSVVKGDPGELFF.

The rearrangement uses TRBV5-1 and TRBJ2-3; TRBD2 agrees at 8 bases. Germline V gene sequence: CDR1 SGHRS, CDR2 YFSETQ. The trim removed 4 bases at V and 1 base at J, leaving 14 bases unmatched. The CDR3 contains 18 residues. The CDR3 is CASSPGLGLLAGTDTQYF. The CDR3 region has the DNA TGCGCCAGCAGCCCTGGTCTGGGACTACTAGCGGGCACAGATACGCAGTATTTT. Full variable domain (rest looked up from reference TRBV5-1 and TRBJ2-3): KAGVTQTPRYLIKTRGQQVTLSCSPISGHRSVSWYQQTPGQGLQFLFEYFSETQRNKGNFPGRFSGRQFSNSRSEMNVSTLELGDSALYLCASSPGLGLLAGTDTQYFGPGTRLTVL.

In DNA, the CDR3 is TGTGCCAGCAGTTACGGAACAGCCCCTGAAGCTTTCTTT. The encoded protein is CASSYGTAPEAFF. V is TRBV6-6 and J is TRBJ1-1; no definite D call. The germline V gene encodes CDR1 MNHNY and CDR2 SVGAGI (reference sequence). V lost 2 bases and J 6 bases, leaving 10 bases between the germline ends. CDR3 length: 13 amino acids.

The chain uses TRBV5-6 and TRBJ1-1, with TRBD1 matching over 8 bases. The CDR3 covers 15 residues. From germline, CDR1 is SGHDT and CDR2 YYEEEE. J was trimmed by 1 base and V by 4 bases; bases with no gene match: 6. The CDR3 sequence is CASSLPGQANTEAFF. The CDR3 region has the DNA TGTGCCAGCAGCCTACCGGGACAGGCGAACACTGAAGCTTTCTTT. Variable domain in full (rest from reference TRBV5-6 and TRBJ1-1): DAGVTQSPTHLIKTRGQQVTLRCSPKSGHDTVSWYQQALGQGPQFIFQYYEEEERQRGNFPDRFSGHQFPNYSSELNVNALLLGDSALYLCASSLPGQANTEAFFGQGTRLTVV.

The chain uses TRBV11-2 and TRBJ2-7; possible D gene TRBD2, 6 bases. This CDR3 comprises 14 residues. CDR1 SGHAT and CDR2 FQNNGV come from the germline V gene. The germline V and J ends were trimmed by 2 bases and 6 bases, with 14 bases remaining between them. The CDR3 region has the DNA TGTGCCAGCAGCTTACCGGGGGAATGGTCCGAGCAGTACTTC. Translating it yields CASSLPGEWSEQYF.

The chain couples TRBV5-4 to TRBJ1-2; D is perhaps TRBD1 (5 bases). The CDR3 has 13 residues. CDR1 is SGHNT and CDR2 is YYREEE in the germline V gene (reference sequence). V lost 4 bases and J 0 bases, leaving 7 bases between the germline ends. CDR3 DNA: TGTGCCAGCAGCCTACAGGCTAACTATGGCTACACCTTC. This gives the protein CASSLQANYGYTF.

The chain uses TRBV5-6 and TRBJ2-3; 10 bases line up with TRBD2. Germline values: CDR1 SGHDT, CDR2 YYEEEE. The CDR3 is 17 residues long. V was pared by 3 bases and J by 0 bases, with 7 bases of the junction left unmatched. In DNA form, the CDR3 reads TGTGCCAGCAGCTGGGGGGCAGCGGGAGGGAGCACAGATACGCAGTATTTT. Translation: CASSWGAAGGSTDTQYF.